One sample yielded the 31 T cell receptor beta chains listed below, sequenced in a study of T cell repertoires in cytomegalovirus infection. TCRdb reprocessed the reads via MiXCR and lists one record per CDR3 protein. Here the sample spans 200,000 or so distinct CDR3 sequences, about 30% being singletons. Material: PBMCs. The receptors were gathered from a human donor in good health (CMV status not recorded). Some clones in this sample may be carry-over from other donors' samples.

This chain uses TRBV20-1 with TRBJ2-1, with 7 bases fitting TRBD2. With 5 bases clipped from V and 7 bases from J, the junction kept 11 bases outside the gene matches. Germline V gives CDR1 DFQATT, CDR2 SNEGSKA (reference sequence). This CDR3 has 14 amino acids. CDR3 residues: CSASPAGDGNEQFF. CDR3 in DNA: TGCAGTGCTTCCCCGGCGGGGGACGGTAATGAGCAGTTCTTC.

This clonotype showed up just a few times. The genes are TRBV7-2 and TRBJ1-3, with 8 bases that match TRBD1. The CDR3 is 14 residues long. Losses at the gene ends were 5 bases for V and 5 bases for J; bases not matched to a gene: 5. The germline V gene encodes CDR1 SGHTA and CDR2 FQGNSA. DNA for the CDR3: TGTGCCAGCAGCGCGGACAGGGCCCGAAACACCATATATTTT. It specifies CASSADRARNTIYF.

This clonotype showed up many times. Written as DNA, the CDR3 is TGTGCCAGCAGCTTAGGATCAGGTGTCTCAGAGATAGATACGCAGTATTTT. Its protein is CASSLGSGVSEIDTQYF. The V call is TRBV7-8, the J call TRBJ2-3; D call uncertain. V was trimmed by 1 base and J by 5 bases, leaving 19 bases between them. The CDR3 covers 17 residues. CDR1 SGHVS and CDR2 FQNEAQ come from the germline V gene.

This clonotype was detected ten times or more. V usage is TRBV7-8 and J usage is TRBJ2-1, with D perhaps TRBD1 (8 bases). Germline V gives CDR1 SGHVS, CDR2 FQNEAQ. Trimming left V 4 bases short and J 9 bases short, with 16 bases between. The CDR3 sequence is 14 residues long. The CDR3 DNA follows: TGTGCCAGCAGCTACCGGACAGGGAGGGGTGAGCAGTTCTTC. The encoded protein is CASSYRTGRGEQFF.

The rearrangement joins TRBV20-1 to TRBJ1-2; 7 bases are a match to TRBD1. The CDR3 contains 14 residues. With V trimmed by 6 bases and J by 3 bases, 10 bases remained unmatched. CDR1 and CDR2 from the germline V gene are DFQATT and SNEGSKA (reference sequence). For the CDR3, the DNA is TGCAGTGCCATGGGTCCTACAGGGGACTATGGCTACACCTTC. It yields the protein CSAMGPTGDYGYTF.

In its sample, this clonotype was seen a few times. This chain links TRBV6-5 with TRBJ1-1; D unclear. The length of the CDR3 is 15 residues. V shed 4 bases and J shed 3 bases, with 15 bases lying between them. CDR1 and CDR2 from the germline V gene are MNHEY and SVGAGI. Here the CDR3 DNA reads TGTGCCAGCAGTTCCCGCCGGGGAAGGCACACTGAAGCTTTCTTT. Translated: CASSSRRGRHTEAFF.

This clonotype was detected a few times. The chain uses TRBV19 and TRBJ2-1; D is possibly TRBD1 (7 bases). The CDR3 loop spans 14 amino acids. Germline-derived CDR1 and CDR2 are LNHDA and SQIVND (reference sequence). Trimming removed 10 bases from V and 5 bases from J, with 18 bases in between. The CDR3 DNA is TGTGCCACACCGGATCAGGGGGAGGACAATGAGCAGTTCTTC. Translated, it gives CATPDQGEDNEQFF.

Of note for this clonotype: A much bigger clone sits one base away, suggesting this may be a read error. The rearrangement uses TRBV7-2 and TRBJ2-7; D is perhaps TRBD2 (5 bases). Germline loops: CDR1 SGHTA, CDR2 FQGNSA. The CDR3 length is 13 residues. CDR3 residues: CASSVPGIYAQYF. The CDR3 nucleotides are TGTGCCAGCAGCGTTCCCGGGATCTACGCGCAGTACTTC.

The J gene is TRBJ1-1, the V gene TRBV6-1; the D is unclear. This CDR3 spans 14 amino acids. Trimming cost V 5 bases and J 1 base, with 11 bases left between them. Germline V CDR1 and CDR2: MNHNS, SASEGT. CDR3 DNA sequence: TGTGCCAGCAGTTTAAAACTCAGGAACACTGAAGCTTTCTTT. Amino acids: CASSLKLRNTEAFF.

The CDR3, as DNA: TGCGCCAGCAGCTCTGGAACGTTATGGGGGAACACTGAAGCTTTCTTT. This gives the protein CASSSGTLWGNTEAFF. The chain couples TRBV5-1 to TRBJ1-1; the D is unclear. The germline gives CDR1 SGHRS, CDR2 YFSETQ. This CDR3 contains 16 residues. The V end lost 3 bases, the J end lost 1 base, and 16 bases lay between the germline ends.

This clonotype came up a few times. The chain employs TRBV7-8 and TRBJ1-2, with D possibly TRBD1 on 5 matching bases. Germline CDR1 and CDR2: SGHVS and FQNEAQ. This CDR3 contains 18 residues. Trimming left V 5 bases short and J 3 bases short, with 25 bases between. CDR3 sequence (DNA): TGTGCCAGCAGCCCCTTGAAAGGGACCCCGGGGAAAGACTATGGCTACACCTTC. Translation: CASSPLKGTPGKDYGYTF.

This clonotype showed up many times. This sequence joins TRBV11-2 and TRBJ2-3, with a possible D match to TRBD2 (5 bases). This CDR3 has 13 residues. V was trimmed by 8 bases and J by 4 bases, leaving 13 bases between them. Germline assignment: CDR1 SGHAT and CDR2 FQNNGV. The DNA for the CDR3 is TGTGCCAGCTCGAGGGATTTACCAGATACGCAGTATTTT. This sequence encodes CASSRDLPDTQYF.

This clonotype showed up just a few times. The rearrangement links TRBV7-2 to TRBJ2-1, with TRBD2 as a possible D gene (6 bases). Germline lookup yields CDR1 SGHTA and CDR2 FQGNSA. The CDR3 is made up of 12 amino acids. Trimming stripped 5 bases from V and 10 bases from J, with 12 bases between. The CDR3 DNA reads TGTGCCAGCAGCCTCCCGGGGGTAGAGCAGTTCTTC. Protein: CASSLPGVEQFF.

Ten or more counts support this clonotype. V is TRBV7-2 and J is TRBJ1-2; the D gene is possibly TRBD1 (5 bases). This CDR3 spans 14 amino acids. The ends were cut back, 7 bases at V and 0 bases at J, with 12 bases in the middle. Germline CDR1 is SGHTA and CDR2 is FQGNSA. The CDR3 DNA reads TGTGCCAGCACCTCGGGGGTTGCTAACTATGGCTACACCTTC. Translated: CASTSGVANYGYTF.

This clonotype was detected ten times or more. V gene TRBV7-8 combines with J gene TRBJ1-2; no reliable D call. The V end was cut by 1 base, the J end by 0 bases, with 15 bases between. Germline V gene sequence: CDR1 SGHVS, CDR2 FQNEAQ. The length of the CDR3 is 17 residues. CDR3 amino acids: CASSLESWAPSNYGYTF. The DNA of the CDR3 is TGTGCCAGCAGCTTAGAATCCTGGGCTCCGTCTAACTATGGCTACACCTTC.

This clonotype was observed a few times. This rearrangement joins TRBV7-9 to TRBJ1-1; 7 bases are shared with TRBD1. This CDR3 has 15 amino acids. V shed 4 bases and J 4 bases; nucleotides not matched to a gene: 9. CDR1 and CDR2 (germline): SEHNR, FQNEAQ (reference sequence). The CDR3 sequence is CASSSHLRGATEAFF. The CDR3 DNA follows: TGTGCCAGCAGCTCCCACCTCAGGGGGGCCACTGAAGCTTTCTTT.

This clonotype was recorded a few times. Since a much larger clone is just one base distant, this may be a read error. The chain has TRBV7-2 and TRBJ1-2, with D perhaps TRBD1 (5 bases). The CDR3 is 12 amino acids. From germline, CDR1 is SGHTA and CDR2 FQGNSA. The chain's CDR3 is CASRFDSYGCTF. In DNA, the CDR3 is TGTGCCAGCAGATTCGACAGTTATGGCTGCACCTTC.

This clonotype was detected only a few times. The chain carries TRBV7-9 and TRBJ1-4; a weak D match, TRBD1 (5 bases). From germline, CDR1 is SEHNR and CDR2 FQNEAQ (reference sequence). The CDR3 sequence is 15 residues long. V lost 3 bases and J 5 bases, leaving 13 bases between the germline ends. CDR3: CASSLDGGNNEKLFF. The CDR3 DNA is TGTGCCAGCAGCTTGGACGGGGGGAACAATGAAAAACTGTTTTTT.

This clonotype was counted a few times. The chain joins TRBV6-5 to TRBJ2-1, with 9 bases that match TRBD1. CDR1 MNHEY and CDR2 SVGAGI come from the germline V gene. Trimming at V came to 6 bases and at J to 14 bases, leaving 17 bases not matched to a gene. The CDR3 is 15 amino acids. In DNA, the CDR3 is TGTGCCAGCAGAACGGGACAGGGAAAATTTGGCACAAAGTTCTTC. It codes for CASRTGQGKFGTKFF.

This chain links TRBV20-1 with TRBJ2-3; D is unresolved. Trimming took off 5 bases at V and 2 bases at J, with 11 bases between the two ends. Germline V gene sequence: CDR1 DFQATT, CDR2 SNEGSKA (reference sequence). The CDR3 covers 13 residues. CDR3 coding DNA: TGCAGTGCTCCAAATCCGAACACAGATACGCAGTATTTT. Translating gives CSAPNPNTDTQYF.

The table lists this clonotype with a few counts. This chain joins TRBV20-1 and TRBJ2-7, with a tentative D call TRBD1 (5 bases). V was trimmed by 0 bases and J by 0 bases, leaving 9 bases between them. The CDR3 has 14 residues. Germline assignment: CDR1 DFQATT and CDR2 SNEGSKA (reference sequence). The CDR3 is CSARDRASSYEQYF. The CDR3 DNA reads as TGCAGTGCTAGAGACAGGGCTAGCTCCTACGAGCAGTACTTC.

In this sample, this clonotype turned up a few times. The CDR3 DNA reads as TGCGCCAGACGTAACGATAGGGACAGTTTAAATCAGCCCCAGCATTTT. It translates to CARRNDRDSLNQPQHF. The rearrangement joins TRBV23-1 to TRBJ1-5; 7 bases align to TRBD1. TRBV23-1 belongs to the ORF category, with a function that is uncertain. With V trimmed by 9 bases and J by 4 bases, 15 bases remained unmatched. The CDR3 runs 16 residues.

This clonotype showed up just once. The chain has TRBV3-1 and TRBJ1-1; D uncertain. The CDR3 has 14 amino acids. V was trimmed by 0 bases and J by 1 base, leaving 6 bases between them. Germline CDR1 reads LGHDT; CDR2 reads YNNKEL (reference sequence). CDR3 bases: TGTGCCAGCAGCCAAGAGTACAAGAACACTGAAGCTTTCTTT. Translating gives CASSQEYKNTEAFF.

The rearrangement joins TRBV6-5 to TRBJ1-1, with D possibly being TRBD1 (5 bases). CDR1 is MNHEY, CDR2 SVGAGI, per germline. CDR3 size: 15 residues. V was trimmed by 2 bases and J by 3 bases, leaving 13 bases between them. In nucleotides, the CDR3 is TGTGCCAGCAGTTACGGGAGGGGAGTGCACACTGAAGCTTTCTTT. Translating gives CASSYGRGVHTEAFF.

The rearrangement links TRBV6-6 to TRBJ1-4; no clear D gene. CDR1 MNHNY and CDR2 SVGAGI come from the germline V gene (reference sequence). The CDR3 has 14 residues. V lost 5 bases, J lost 2 bases, and 9 bases lay in between. This CDR3 reads CASSGSNTNEKLFF. The CDR3, as DNA: TGTGCCAGCAGTGGGAGCAATACTAATGAAAAACTGTTTTTT.

This clonotype was observed a few times. The V gene is TRBV6-5, the J gene TRBJ1-1, with 8 bases that match TRBD1. V lost 5 bases and J lost 11; bases outside the gene matches: 10. CDR3 length: 13 residues. Germline V gene sequence: CDR1 MNHEY, CDR2 SVGAGI. CDR3 protein: CASSPTVDRDAFF. In nucleotides, the CDR3 is TGTGCCAGCAGTCCTACTGTGGACAGGGACGCTTTCTTT.

The sample holds a few counts of this clonotype. CDR3 amino acids: CSVEGGAHNEQFF. The CDR3 DNA is TGCAGCGTTGAGGGGGGGGCCCACAATGAGCAGTTCTTC. V gene TRBV29-1 combines with J gene TRBJ2-1, with D maybe TRBD2 (7 bases). Germline-derived CDR1 and CDR2 are SQVTM and ANQGSEA. Trimming stripped 3 bases from V and 5 bases from J, with 11 bases between. The CDR3 covers 13 residues.

This clonotype was found a few times. The V gene is TRBV30, the J gene TRBJ1-2; 8 bases fit TRBD1. The CDR3 has 14 amino acids. Germline CDR1 GTSNPN, CDR2 SVGIG (reference sequence). The junction had 9 bases not matched to a gene; V was cut back by 4 bases and J by 5 bases. The CDR3 DNA reads as TGTGCCTGGATGACCGACAGGGGAGGATATGGCTACACCTTC. It translates to CAWMTDRGGYGYTF. Complete variable domain (other parts from reference TRBV30 and TRBJ1-2): SQTIHQWPATLVQPVGSPLSLECTVEGTSNPNLYWYRQAAGRGLQLLFYSVGIGQISSEVPQNLSASRPQDRQFILSSKKLLLSDSGFYLCAWMTDRGGYGYTFGSGTRLTVV.

The chain couples TRBV29-1 to TRBJ2-7; tentatively, D is TRBD1 (6 bases). Trimming took 4 bases from V and 3 from J, leaving 13 bases between them. CDR3 length: 13 amino acids. Germline loops: CDR1 SQVTM, CDR2 ANQGSEA. The CDR3 DNA follows: TGCAGCGTTGTTGCGGAACAGGGCTACGAGCAGTACTTC. Translating gives CSVVAEQGYEQYF.

The chain combines TRBV20-1 with TRBJ1-6; D is ambiguous. This CDR3 spans 14 amino acids. Trimming pared 6 bases from V and 7 bases from J, leaving 16 bases between. Per germline, CDR1 DFQATT and CDR2 SNEGSKA (reference sequence). The CDR3 coding sequence is TGCAGTGCCAGCAGACCGGCGATCAATTCACCCCTCCACTTT. It yields the protein CSASRPAINSPLHF.

This clonotype was observed a single time. The chain combines TRBV6-5 with TRBJ1-6; 7 positions agree with TRBD1. J gave up 10 bases and V 0 bases, and 15 bases lay outside the gene matches. Germline values: CDR1 MNHEY, CDR2 SVGAGI. This CDR3 comprises 18 residues. The CDR3 DNA sequence: TGTGCCAGCAGTTACTCCTTAAGAAGAGTGCAGGGGGGATCACCCCTCCACTTT. Amino acid sequence: CASSYSLRRVQGGSPLHF.